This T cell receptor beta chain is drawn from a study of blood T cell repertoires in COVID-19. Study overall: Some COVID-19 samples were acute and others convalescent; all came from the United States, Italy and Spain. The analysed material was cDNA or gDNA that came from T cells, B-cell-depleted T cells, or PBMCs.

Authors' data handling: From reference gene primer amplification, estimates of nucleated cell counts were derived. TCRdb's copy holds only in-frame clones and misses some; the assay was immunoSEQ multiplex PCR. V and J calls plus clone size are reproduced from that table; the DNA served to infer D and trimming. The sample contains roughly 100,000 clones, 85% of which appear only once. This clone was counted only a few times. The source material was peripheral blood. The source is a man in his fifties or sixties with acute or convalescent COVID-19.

The CDR3 protein is CASSLERTGLGETQYF. In DNA, the CDR3 is TGCGCCAGCAGCTTGGAAAGGACAGGGCTTGGAGAGACCCAGTACTTC. The chain links TRBV5-1 to TRBJ2-5; 8 bases are a match to TRBD1. CDR1 and CDR2 (germline): SGHRS, YFSETQ. The V and J ends lost 0 bases and 4 bases, in that order; junction bases with no gene match: 8. There are 16 residues in the CDR3.